The clone carrying this T cell receptor beta chain came up many times. For the second PCR, which ran for roughly 6 to 11 cycles, a sample-barcoded 5' primer and a J-beta primer mix were used. TCRdb itself ran the 5' RACE reads through MiXCR, one entry per CDR3 protein. The table records 550,000 to 750,000 distinct CDR3 sequences, around 21% of them present only once. There are 13 residues in the CDR3. The trim removed 7 bases at V and 7 bases at J, leaving 6 bases unmatched. CDR1 is SQVTM, CDR2 ANQGSEA, per germline. This record belongs to a study of blood T cells in healthy people across ages. V is TRBV29-1 and J is TRBJ2-1, with 11 bases that match TRBD2. The sequenced sample was blood. This clonotype was obtained from a man between 65 and 79 years old in good health. CDR3 sequence (DNA): TGCAGCGCACCAAGGACTAGCGGGAATGAGCAGTTCTTC. Residues: CSAPRTSGNEQFF.